Below, 24 T cell receptor beta chains from the same sample are listed, as sequenced in a study of shared clonotypes between healthy human individuals. Generated by immunoSEQ multiplex PCR, the TCRdb table keeps only in-frame clones and is missing some. The sample gives roughly 640,000 clones, approximately 74% of which show up once; approximately 1.8% is in the top ten. Material for sequencing was memory CD4+ T cells sorted from blood. Subset defined: CD45RA-negative fraction. The source is a woman in her twenties or thirties in good health.

The chain carries TRBV11-2 and TRBJ2-4, with D tentatively TRBD2 (6 bases). The CDR3 is 17 amino acids. V was pared by 1 base and J by 0 bases, with 13 bases between. Germline V CDR1 and CDR2: SGHAT, FQNNGV. The CDR3 is CASSLVGLPLAKNIQYF. The CDR3 DNA reads as TGTGCCAGCAGCTTAGTGGGACTGCCACTAGCCAAAAACATTCAGTACTTC. The variable domain in full, completed from reference TRBV11-2 and TRBJ2-4, reads EAGVAQSPRYKIIEKRQSVAFWCNPISGHATLYWYQQILGQGPKLLIQFQNNGVVDDSQLPKDRFSAERLKGVDSTLKIQPAKLEDSAVYLCASSLVGLPLAKNIQYFGAGTRLSVL.

This clone was picked up many times. This chain links TRBV7-9 with TRBJ1-4; D is possibly TRBD1 (6 bases). Trimming pared 3 bases from V and 4 bases from J, leaving 21 bases between. CDR1 SEHNR and CDR2 FQNEAQ come from the germline V gene (reference sequence). The CDR3 has 18 amino acids. The CDR3: CASSFRGRGMGDNEKLFF. The CDR3 bases are TGTGCCAGCAGCTTCAGGGGCAGGGGAATGGGGGATAATGAAAAACTGTTTTTT.

The V call is TRBV5-1, the J call TRBJ2-2; D gene unclear. CDR1 is SGHRS and CDR2 is YFSETQ in the germline V gene. The CDR3 sequence is 15 residues long. V was trimmed by 3 bases and J by 0 bases, leaving 9 bases between them. The CDR3: CASSYGDSNTGELFF. The CDR3 nucleotides are TGCGCCAGCAGCTATGGGGATTCGAACACCGGGGAGCTGTTTTTT.

This chain connects TRBV25-1 to TRBJ2-7; 8 bases line up with TRBD1. The J segment lost 5 bases and the V segment lost 2 bases, leaving 8 bases of the junction unmatched. The CDR3 is made up of 15 amino acids. Germline-derived CDR1 and CDR2 are MGHDK and SYGVNS. The CDR3 here is CASSEPSTGDDEQYF. The DNA of the CDR3 is TGTGCCAGCAGTGAACCTTCGACAGGGGACGACGAGCAGTACTTC.

This chain joins TRBV4-1 and TRBJ1-5; 8 positions match TRBD1. The ends lost 0 bases at V and 7 bases at J; junction bases unmatched: 5. The length of the CDR3 is 15 residues. CDR1 and CDR2 from the germline V gene are MGHRA and YSYEKL. CDR3 sequence (DNA): TGCGCCAGCAGCCAAGATCTACAGGGGGGACAGCCCCAGCATTTT. This encodes CASSQDLQGGQPQHF.

The rearrangement links TRBV11-2 to TRBJ2-2; 7 bases agree with TRBD1. This CDR3 is 15 amino acids long. Germline trimming cut 5 bases from V and 2 bases from J; bases unmatched to any gene: 5. Germline V lookup: CDR1 SGHAT, CDR2 FQNNGV. CDR3 loop: CASSDRDRNTGELFF. The CDR3 nucleotides read TGTGCCAGCAGCGACCGGGACAGAAACACCGGGGAGCTGTTTTTT.

This CDR3 is CASSVGLAGAEEQYF. In DNA form, the CDR3 reads TGTGCCAGCAGCGTAGGGCTAGCGGGAGCAGAAGAGCAGTACTTC. This rearrangement joins TRBV9 to TRBJ2-7; TRBD2 agrees at 10 bases. Germline-derived CDR1 and CDR2 are SGDLS and YYNGEE. V lost 0 bases and J lost 7; bases outside the gene matches: 7. The CDR3 is made up of 15 amino acids.

The rearrangement joins TRBV10-1 to TRBJ2-5; TRBD2 aligns across 10 bases. The CDR3 spans 16 residues. The germline CDR1 and CDR2 sequences are WNHNN and SYGVQD (reference sequence). V gave up 9 bases and J gave up 5 bases; unmatched junction bases: 15. The CDR3 bases are TGCGCCAGTCAGGAGTCTAGCGGGAGTTCACGGGAGACCCAGTACTTC. Its translation: CASQESSGSSRETQYF.

The table lists this clone with a few counts. V is TRBV6-5 and J is TRBJ2-3, with D perhaps matching TRBD2 (6 bases). The CDR3 has 15 amino acids. V dropped 4 bases and J dropped 1 base, with 12 bases sitting between them. CDR1 is MNHEY, CDR2 SVGAGI, per germline. CDR3 DNA sequence: TGTGCCAGCAGTTTAGATGGAGGGGGCACAGATACGCAGTATTTT. This translates into CASSLDGGGTDTQYF.

The J gene is TRBJ1-5, the V gene TRBV28; 10 bases line up with TRBD1. J was trimmed by 5 bases and V by 4 bases; bases with no gene match: 8. CDR3 length: 16 residues. CDR1 is MDHEN and CDR2 is SYDVKM in the germline V gene. CDR3 in amino acids: CASSYSGTGVDQPQHF. The CDR3, as DNA: TGTGCCAGCAGTTATTCCGGGACAGGGGTCGATCAGCCCCAGCATTTT.

The V and J genes are TRBV5-1 and TRBJ1-2; 9 bases fit TRBD1. With V trimmed by 0 bases and J by 7 bases, 4 bases remained unmatched. This CDR3 contains 14 residues. Germline CDR1 reads SGHRS; CDR2 reads YFSETQ. Here the CDR3 reads CASSLVGQGFGYTF. CDR3 DNA sequence: TGCGCCAGCAGCTTGGTGGGACAGGGATTTGGCTACACCTTC.

Comment on this clone: At one end, the junction sequence differs from germline, possibly due to a read error. The V call is TRBV5-1, the J call TRBJ1-2, with D perhaps matching TRBD1 (6 bases). Per the germline V gene, CDR1 is SGHRS and CDR2 is YFSETQ. This CDR3 has 13 residues. CDR3 residues: CASTLEGVGGYTF. DNA for the CDR3: TGCGCCAGCACCTTGGAGGGGGTTGGAGGCTACACCTTC.

CDR3 in DNA: TGTGCCAGCAGCGAGGGCCAGACAGCTATCCAAGAGACCCAGTACTTC. This sequence encodes CASSEGQTAIQETQYF. This sequence joins TRBV9 and TRBJ2-5; D is possibly TRBD1 (5 bases). Trimming took 3 bases from V and 1 from J, leaving 16 bases between them. This CDR3 has 16 amino acids. Germline assignment: CDR1 SGDLS and CDR2 YYNGEE.

This clone was detected a few times. This chain joins TRBV28 and TRBJ1-1; 9 bases are a match to TRBD1. After removal of 6 bases from V and 3 bases from J, the junction contained 8 bases not matched to a gene. The CDR3 runs 15 residues. Germline CDR1 and CDR2: MDHEN and SYDVKM. The CDR3 DNA sequence: TGTGCCAGCAGACTTGGGACAGGGTTGGACACTGAAGCTTTCTTT. As protein: CASRLGTGLDTEAFF. The full variable domain, in which reference TRBV28 and TRBJ1-1 provide the parts outside the CDR3, is DVKVTQSSRYLVKRTGEKVFLECVQDMDHENMFWYRQDPGLGLRLIYFSYDVKMKEKGDIPEGYSVSREKKERFSLILESASTNQTSMYLCASRLGTGLDTEAFFGQGTRLTVV.

The V call is TRBV11-2, the J call TRBJ1-1; D is undetermined. The CDR3 runs to 13 residues. CDR1 and CDR2 from the germline V gene are SGHAT and FQNNGV. V dropped 2 bases and J dropped 1 base, with 5 bases sitting between them. CDR3 nucleotide sequence: TGTGCCAGCAGCTTATGGACGAACACTGAAGCTTTCTTT. It codes for CASSLWTNTEAFF. The complete variable domain, with remaining parts taken from reference TRBV11-2 and TRBJ1-1, reads EAGVAQSPRYKIIEKRQSVAFWCNPISGHATLYWYQQILGQGPKLLIQFQNNGVVDDSQLPKDRFSAERLKGVDSTLKIQPAKLEDSAVYLCASSLWTNTEAFFGQGTRLTVV.

In its sample, this clone was seen once. It may be a read error: a sequence one base away is much more abundant. This chain uses TRBV7-2 with TRBJ2-1, with TRBD2 matching 12 bases. The V and J ends lost 4 bases and 6 bases, in that order; junction bases with no gene match: 10. The germline gives CDR1 SGHTA, CDR2 FQGNSA. The CDR3 loop spans 17 amino acids. CDR3 nucleotide sequence: TGTGCCAGCAGCTCCGCCCAACTAGCGGGAGGACTCAATGAGCAGTTCTTC. Translated, it gives CASSSAQLAGGLNEQFF.

This clone was counted once. The genes are TRBV11-3 and TRBJ2-2; D could derive from TRBD1 or TRBD2 (7 bases each). CDR3 length: 18 residues. Deletions cut 3 bases from V and 3 bases from J, with 20 bases between. Germline-derived CDR1 and CDR2 are SGHNT and YENEEA. CDR3 DNA sequence: TGTGCCAGCAGCTTTGAGGACAGGCTAGCGGCTTACACCGGGGAGCTGTTTTTT. It specifies CASSFEDRLAAYTGELFF.

This clone was picked up one time. V gene TRBV19 combines with J gene TRBJ2-7; tentative D call: TRBD2 (6 bases). CDR1 is LNHDA and CDR2 is SQIVND in the germline V gene (reference sequence). The CDR3 spans 16 residues. Trimming took 1 base from V and 2 from J, leaving 15 bases between them. The CDR3 DNA is TGTGCCAGTAGTATAGCTGGCGGCGGGGCTACCTACGAGCAGTACTTC. It translates to CASSIAGGGATYEQYF.

Ten or more counts support this clone. V gene TRBV30 combines with J gene TRBJ1-1, with D uncertain. Germline V CDR1 and CDR2: GTSNPN, SVGIG (reference sequence). V was shortened by 5 bases and J by 6 bases, with 16 bases between the two germline ends. The CDR3 is 13 residues long. This CDR3 is CAWADPHWPEAFF. The DNA of the CDR3 is TGTGCCTGGGCCGACCCTCATTGGCCTGAAGCTTTCTTT.

The V gene is TRBV6-5, the J gene TRBJ2-4, with D uncertain. Germline assignment: CDR1 MNHEY and CDR2 SVGAGI. The CDR3 is 16 amino acids. V was clipped by 0 bases and J by 0 bases, with 9 bases between them. This CDR3 is CASSYSVDRAKNIQYF. The CDR3 nucleotides are TGTGCCAGCAGTTACTCAGTGGATCGAGCCAAAAACATTCAGTACTTC.

The CDR3 sequence: CASFGETEAFF. CDR3 nucleotides: TGTGCCAGCTTTGGGGAGACTGAAGCTTTCTTT. The rearrangement joins TRBV6-6 to TRBJ1-1; no clear D. V lost 8 bases and J lost 5, with 9 bases in between. Germline CDR1 is MNHNY and CDR2 is SVGAGI (reference sequence). This CDR3 region has 11 residues.

This chain links TRBV11-2 with TRBJ2-1; TRBD2 aligns across 9 bases. Germline trimming cut 5 bases from V and 4 bases from J; bases unmatched to any gene: 9. In germline, CDR1 is SGHAT, CDR2 FQNNGV. CDR3 length equals 16 residues. In DNA form, the CDR3 reads TGTGCCAGCAGCCGGGGGGGAGCGGGAGGATACAATGAGCAGTTCTTC. It codes for CASSRGGAGGYNEQFF.

The chain employs TRBV2 and TRBJ2-5; D is ambiguous. The J call is doubtful: the DNA matches TRBJ2-7 better. The CDR3 has 11 amino acids. CDR1 and CDR2 from the germline V gene are SNHLY and FYNNEI. The CDR3 protein is CASSVAYEQYF. For the CDR3, the DNA is TGTGCCAGCAGTGTTGCGTACGAGCAGTACTTC.

The chain carries TRBV2 and TRBJ2-7; D gene uncertain. The ends were cut back, 5 bases at V and 0 bases at J, with 11 bases in the middle. The CDR3 extends over 14 amino acids. Germline lookup yields CDR1 SNHLY and CDR2 FYNNEI. CDR3: CASSNRKYSYEQYF. The CDR3 nucleotides read TGTGCCAGCAGTAACAGAAAATACTCCTACGAGCAGTACTTC.